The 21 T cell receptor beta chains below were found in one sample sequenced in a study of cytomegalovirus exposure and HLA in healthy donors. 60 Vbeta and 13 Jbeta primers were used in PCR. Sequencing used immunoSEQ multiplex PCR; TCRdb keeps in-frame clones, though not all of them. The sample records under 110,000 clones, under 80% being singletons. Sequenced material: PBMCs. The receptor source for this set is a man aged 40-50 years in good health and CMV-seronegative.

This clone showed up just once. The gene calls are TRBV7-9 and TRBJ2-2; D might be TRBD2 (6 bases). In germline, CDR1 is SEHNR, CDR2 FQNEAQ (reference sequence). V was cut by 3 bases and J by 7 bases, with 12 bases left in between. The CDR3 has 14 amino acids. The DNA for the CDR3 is TGTGCCAGCAGCTTGAGGGGAGGTGGCGGGGAGCTGTTTTTT. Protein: CASSLRGGGGELFF.

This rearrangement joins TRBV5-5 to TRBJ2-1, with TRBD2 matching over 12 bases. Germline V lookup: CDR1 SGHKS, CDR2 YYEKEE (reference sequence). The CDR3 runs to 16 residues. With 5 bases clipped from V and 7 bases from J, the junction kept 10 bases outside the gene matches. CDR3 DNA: TGTGCCAGCAGTTCCAGCGGACTAGCGGGGACGAATGAGCAGTTCTTC. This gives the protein CASSSSGLAGTNEQFF. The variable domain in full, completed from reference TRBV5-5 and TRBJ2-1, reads DAGVTQSPTHLIKTRGQQVTLRCSPISGHKSVSWYQQVLGQGPQFIFQYYEKEERGRGNFPDRFSARQFPNYSSELNVNALLLGDSALYLCASSSSGLAGTNEQFFGPGTRLTVL.

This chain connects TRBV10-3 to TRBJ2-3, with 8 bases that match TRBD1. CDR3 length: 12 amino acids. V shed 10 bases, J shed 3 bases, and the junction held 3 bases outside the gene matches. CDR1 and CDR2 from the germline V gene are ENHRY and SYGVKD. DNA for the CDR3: TGTGCCACCAGGACAGGGACAGATACGCAGTATTTT. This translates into CATRTGTDTQYF.

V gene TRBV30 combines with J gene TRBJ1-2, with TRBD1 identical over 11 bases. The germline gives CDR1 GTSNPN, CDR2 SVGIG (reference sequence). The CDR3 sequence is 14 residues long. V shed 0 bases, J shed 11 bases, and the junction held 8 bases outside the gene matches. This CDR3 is CAWSVSRTGGRYTF. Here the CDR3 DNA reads TGTGCCTGGAGTGTATCCCGGACAGGGGGCAGGTACACCTTC.

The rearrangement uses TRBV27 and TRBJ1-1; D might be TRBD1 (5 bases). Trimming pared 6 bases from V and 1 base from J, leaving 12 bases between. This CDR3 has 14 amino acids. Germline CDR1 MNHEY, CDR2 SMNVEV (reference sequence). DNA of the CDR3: TGTGCCAGCAGCCAGAACAGGAGGAACACTGAAGCTTTCTTT. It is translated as CASSQNRRNTEAFF.

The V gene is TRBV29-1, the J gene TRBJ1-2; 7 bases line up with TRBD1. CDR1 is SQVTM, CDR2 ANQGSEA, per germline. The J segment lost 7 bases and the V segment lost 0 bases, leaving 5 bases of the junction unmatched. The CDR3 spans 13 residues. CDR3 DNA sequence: TGCAGCGTTGAAGATCTGTACAGGGGTGGCTACACCTTC. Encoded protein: CSVEDLYRGGYTF. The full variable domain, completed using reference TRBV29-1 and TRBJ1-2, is SAVISQKPSRDICQRGTSLTIQCQVDSQVTMMFWYRQQPGQSLTLIATANQGSEATYESGFVIDKFPISRPNLTFSTLTVSNMSPEDSSIYLCSVEDLYRGGYTFGSGTRLTVV.

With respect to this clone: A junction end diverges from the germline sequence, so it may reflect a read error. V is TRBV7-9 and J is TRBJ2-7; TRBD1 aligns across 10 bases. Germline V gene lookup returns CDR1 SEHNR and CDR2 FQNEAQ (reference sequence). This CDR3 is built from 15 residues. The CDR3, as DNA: TGTTCCAGCAGCTTTTTCGACAGGGGGCGGGAGGAGCAGTACTTC. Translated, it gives CSSSFFDRGREEQYF.

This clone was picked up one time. Written as DNA, the CDR3 is TGTGCCAGTAGACCCACAGTAGGGGGCGGCACTGAAGCTTTCTTT. It is translated as CASRPTVGGGTEAFF. The chain uses TRBV19 and TRBJ1-1; the match to TRBD1 covers 7 bases. There are 15 residues in the CDR3. CDR1 is LNHDA, CDR2 SQIVND, per germline (reference sequence). With 6 bases clipped from V and 4 bases from J, the junction kept 11 bases outside the gene matches.

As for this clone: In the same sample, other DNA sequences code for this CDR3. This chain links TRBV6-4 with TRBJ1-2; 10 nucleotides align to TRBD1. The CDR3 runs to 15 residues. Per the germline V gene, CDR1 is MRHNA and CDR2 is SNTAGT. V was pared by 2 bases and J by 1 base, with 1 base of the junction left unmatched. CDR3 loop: CASSDGQGGNYGYTF. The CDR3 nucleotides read TGTGCCAGCAGTGACGGACAGGGGGGTAACTATGGCTACACCTTC.

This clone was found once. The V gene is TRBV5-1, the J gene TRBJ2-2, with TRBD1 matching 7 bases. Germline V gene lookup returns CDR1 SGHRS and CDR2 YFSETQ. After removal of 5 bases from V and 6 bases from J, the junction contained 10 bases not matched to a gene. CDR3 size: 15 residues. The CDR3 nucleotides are TGCGCCAGCAGGCCGAGGGAAGGGGGCCCCGGGGAGCTGTTTTTT. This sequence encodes CASRPREGGPGELFF.

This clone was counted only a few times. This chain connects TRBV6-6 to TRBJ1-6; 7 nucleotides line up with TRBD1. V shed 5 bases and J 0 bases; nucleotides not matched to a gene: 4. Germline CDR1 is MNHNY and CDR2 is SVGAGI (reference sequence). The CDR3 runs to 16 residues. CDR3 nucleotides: TGTGCCAGCAGTCCGGGACAGAGCTCCTATAATTCACCCCTCCACTTT. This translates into CASSPGQSSYNSPLHF.

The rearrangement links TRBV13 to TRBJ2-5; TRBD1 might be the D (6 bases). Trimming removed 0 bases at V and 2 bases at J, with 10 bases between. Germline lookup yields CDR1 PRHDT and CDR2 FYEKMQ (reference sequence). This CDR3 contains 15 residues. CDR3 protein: CASSLGTGGQETQYF. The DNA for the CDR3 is TGTGCCAGCAGCTTAGGGACAGGAGGTCAAGAGACCCAGTACTTC. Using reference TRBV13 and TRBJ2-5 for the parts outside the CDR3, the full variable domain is AAGVIQSPRHLIKEKRETATLKCYPIPRHDTVYWYQQGPGQDPQFLISFYEKMQSDKGSIPDRFSAQQFSDYHSELNMSSLELGDSALYFCASSLGTGGQETQYFGPGTRLLVL.

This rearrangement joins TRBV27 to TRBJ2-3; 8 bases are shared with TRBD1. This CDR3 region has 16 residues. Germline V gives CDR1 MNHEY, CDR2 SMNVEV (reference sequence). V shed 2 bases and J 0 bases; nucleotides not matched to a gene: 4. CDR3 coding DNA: TGTGCCAGCAGTTTACACAGGGGGGTTAGCACAGATACGCAGTATTTT. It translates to CASSLHRGVSTDTQYF.

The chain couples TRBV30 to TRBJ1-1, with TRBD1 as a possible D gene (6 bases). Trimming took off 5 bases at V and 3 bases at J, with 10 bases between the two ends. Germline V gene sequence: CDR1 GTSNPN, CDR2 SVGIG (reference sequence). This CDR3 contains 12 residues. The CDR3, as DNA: TGTGCCTGGGGGGAGGGGGACACTGAAGCTTTCTTT. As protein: CAWGEGDTEAFF.

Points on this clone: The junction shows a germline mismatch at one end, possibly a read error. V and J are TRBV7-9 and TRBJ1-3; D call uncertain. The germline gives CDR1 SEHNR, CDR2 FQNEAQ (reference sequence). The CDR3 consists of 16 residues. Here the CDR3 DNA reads TGTTCCAGCAGCTTACCGTCTGCGGGCGGTGGAAACACCATATATTTT. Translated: CSSSLPSAGGGNTIYF.

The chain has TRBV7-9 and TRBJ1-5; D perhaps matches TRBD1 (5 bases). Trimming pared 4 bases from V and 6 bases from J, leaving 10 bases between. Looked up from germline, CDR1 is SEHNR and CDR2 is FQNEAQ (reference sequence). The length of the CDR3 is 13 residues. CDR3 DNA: TGTGCCAGCAGCTCCCAGGGTAGTCAGCCCCAGCATTTT. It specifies CASSSQGSQPQHF.

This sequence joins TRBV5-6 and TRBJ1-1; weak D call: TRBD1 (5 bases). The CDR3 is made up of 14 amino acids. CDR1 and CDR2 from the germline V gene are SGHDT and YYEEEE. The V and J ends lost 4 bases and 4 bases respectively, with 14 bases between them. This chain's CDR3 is CASSPLGGLTEAFF. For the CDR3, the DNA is TGTGCCAGCAGCCCGCTGGGGGGTCTCACTGAAGCTTTCTTT.

The CDR3 DNA sequence: TGTGCCAGCAGTTGGAGCCAGGGTAATTCACCCCTCCACTTT. This sequence encodes CASSWSQGNSPLHF. The genes are TRBV6-1 and TRBJ1-6; D may be TRBD1 (5 bases). CDR1 MNHNS and CDR2 SASEGT come from the germline V gene. CDR3 size: 14 residues. With 5 bases removed from V and 6 bases from J, the gap between germline ends came to 11 bases.

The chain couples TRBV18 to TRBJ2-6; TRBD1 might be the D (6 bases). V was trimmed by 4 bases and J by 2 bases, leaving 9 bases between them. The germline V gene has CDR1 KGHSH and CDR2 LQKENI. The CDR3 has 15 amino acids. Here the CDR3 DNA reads TGTGCCAGCTCACGAGGGGACACTGGGGCCAACGTCCTGACTTTC. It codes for CASSRGDTGANVLTF.

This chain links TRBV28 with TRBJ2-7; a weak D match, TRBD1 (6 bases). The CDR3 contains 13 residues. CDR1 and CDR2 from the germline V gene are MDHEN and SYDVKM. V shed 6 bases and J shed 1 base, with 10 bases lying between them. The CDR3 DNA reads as TGTGCCAGCAGGAGTGGACAGTCCTACGAGCAGTACTTC. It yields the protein CASRSGQSYEQYF.

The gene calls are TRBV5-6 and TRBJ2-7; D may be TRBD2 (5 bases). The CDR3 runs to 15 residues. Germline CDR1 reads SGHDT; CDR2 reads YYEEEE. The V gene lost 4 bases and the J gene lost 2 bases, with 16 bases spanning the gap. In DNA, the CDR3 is TGTGCCAGCAGCCGCAGCCGAGGGTCTACCTACGAGCAGTACTTC. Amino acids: CASSRSRGSTYEQYF.